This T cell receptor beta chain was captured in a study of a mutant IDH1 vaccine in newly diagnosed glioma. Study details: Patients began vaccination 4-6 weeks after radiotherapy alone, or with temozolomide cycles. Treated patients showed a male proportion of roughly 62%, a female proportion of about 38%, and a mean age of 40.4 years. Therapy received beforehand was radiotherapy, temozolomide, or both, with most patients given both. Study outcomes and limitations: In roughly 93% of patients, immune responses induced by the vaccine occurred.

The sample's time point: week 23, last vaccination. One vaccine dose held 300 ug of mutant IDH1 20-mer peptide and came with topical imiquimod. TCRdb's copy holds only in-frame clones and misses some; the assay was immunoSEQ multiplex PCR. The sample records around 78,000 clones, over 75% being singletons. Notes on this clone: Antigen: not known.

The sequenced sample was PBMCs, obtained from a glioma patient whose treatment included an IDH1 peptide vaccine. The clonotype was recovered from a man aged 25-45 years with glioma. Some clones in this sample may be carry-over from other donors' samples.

The CDR3 is CASGSERAYNEQFF. CDR3 bases: TGTGCCAGCGGGTCGGAGCGGGCGTACAATGAGCAGTTCTTC. V is TRBV2 and J is TRBJ2-1, with D possibly being TRBD2 (6 bases). Germline V gene lookup returns CDR1 SNHLY and CDR2 FYNNEI. V lost 8 bases to trimming and J lost 4 bases, with 15 bases between them. CDR3 length: 14 amino acids.